Listed here are 14 T cell receptor beta chains from one sample, sequenced in a study of a mutant IDH1 vaccine in newly diagnosed glioma. Libraries were prepared by immunoSEQ multiplex PCR; TCRdb keeps only in-frame clonotypes and omits some of them. The profile shows approximately 32,000 clones, roughly 54% of them singletons. Their recognized antigens are unknown. Indicated time point: week 5, during vaccination. Each dose delivered 300 ug of mutant IDH1 20-mer peptide subcutaneously with imiquimod. Here the sequenced sample was PBMCs, taken from a glioma patient whose treatment included an IDH1 peptide vaccine. These receptors were obtained from a young woman with glioma.

The chain links TRBV18 to TRBJ2-7; 7 nucleotides match TRBD1. V gave up 6 bases and J gave up 4 bases; unmatched junction bases: 12. The length of the CDR3 is 15 residues. Germline V CDR1 and CDR2: KGHSH, LQKENI. CDR3 sequence reads: CASSPRGLVGYEQYF. The CDR3, as DNA: TGTGCCAGCTCTCCGAGGGGGCTTGTAGGATACGAGCAGTACTTC.

This chain connects TRBV13 to TRBJ2-3, with 9 bases matching TRBD2. V shed 3 bases, J shed 3 bases, and the junction held 4 bases outside the gene matches. The germline V gene encodes CDR1 PRHDT and CDR2 FYEKMQ (reference sequence). The CDR3 runs to 15 residues. The CDR3 bases are TGTGCCAGCAGCTTGGGACTAGCTGGGACAGATACGCAGTATTTT. This translates into CASSLGLAGTDTQYF.

This clone was observed a handful of times. The chain carries TRBV4-3 and TRBJ1-2; maybe TRBD1 (5 bases). The CDR3 is made up of 11 amino acids. Trimming took off 3 bases at V and 8 bases at J, with 7 bases between the two ends. Germline V gene lookup returns CDR1 LGHNA and CDR2 YSLEER. CDR3 DNA sequence: TGCGCCAGCAGCCAGGGGGGGGGCTACACCTTC. It specifies CASSQGGGYTF.

The V gene is TRBV5-4, the J gene TRBJ2-5; a possible D gene is TRBD1 (6 bases). CDR1 and CDR2 (germline): SGHNT, YYREEE (reference sequence). V lost 4 bases and J 1 base, leaving 11 bases between the germline ends. The CDR3 runs 14 residues. CDR3 amino acids: CASSRKDSQETQYF. DNA of the CDR3: TGTGCCAGCAGCAGGAAGGACAGCCAAGAGACCCAGTACTTC.

V is TRBV6-1 and J is TRBJ1-1; 7 bases line up with TRBD1. The CDR3 has 14 residues. V dropped 6 bases and J dropped 2; count of bases not matched to a gene: 6. The V gene's germline CDR1 is MNHNS and CDR2 SASEGT. In nucleotides, the CDR3 is TGTGCCAGCAGCCCGGGACAGACTAACACTGAAGCTTTCTTT. It codes for CASSPGQTNTEAFF.

The chain joins TRBV6-5 to TRBJ2-4; TRBD1 is a possible D gene (6 bases). CDR3 length: 15 residues. Between the trimmed V and J ends, which lost 0 bases and 7 bases, there was a span of 13 bases. Germline V lookup: CDR1 MNHEY, CDR2 SVGAGI. The CDR3 region is CASSYSSGTRNIQYF. CDR3 DNA sequence: TGTGCCAGCAGTTACTCGTCCGGGACACGGAACATTCAGTACTTC.

V is TRBV5-1 and J is TRBJ2-7; the D gene could be TRBD1 or TRBD2 (5 bases each). This CDR3 comprises 14 residues. Trimming took off 2 bases at V and 2 bases at J, with 11 bases between the two ends. Germline V gives CDR1 SGHRS, CDR2 YFSETQ. This CDR3 reads CASSFTQGAYEQYF. CDR3 DNA: TGCGCCAGCAGCTTTACGCAGGGAGCCTACGAGCAGTACTTC.

The chain recombines TRBV4-3 with TRBJ2-1, with 10 bases aligning to TRBD2. Trimming at V came to 0 bases and at J to 3 bases, leaving 8 bases not matched to a gene. The germline CDR1 and CDR2 sequences are LGHNA and YSLEER. The CDR3 is 18 amino acids. The CDR3 loop reads CASSQDLAGALIYNEQFF. For the CDR3, the DNA is TGCGCCAGCAGCCAAGATCTAGCGGGAGCCTTGATCTACAATGAGCAGTTCTTC.

V gene TRBV19 combines with J gene TRBJ1-5, with TRBD1 matching over 8 bases. V was clipped by 8 bases and J by 2 bases; unmatched bases: 8. The germline CDR1 and CDR2 sequences are LNHDA and SQIVND (reference sequence). The CDR3 runs to 15 residues. CDR3 sequence: CASSSQGAGNQPQHF. In nucleotides, the CDR3 is TGTGCCAGTTCCTCGCAGGGGGCAGGCAATCAGCCCCAGCATTTT.

The chain employs TRBV19 and TRBJ2-3; 7 positions agree with TRBD1. V dropped 5 bases and J dropped 2; count of bases not matched to a gene: 4. This CDR3 is built from 14 residues. Germline lookup yields CDR1 LNHDA and CDR2 SQIVND (reference sequence). CDR3 loop: CASSPDRATDTQYF. CDR3 nucleotide sequence: TGTGCCAGTAGTCCCGACAGGGCCACAGATACGCAGTATTTT.

The rearrangement links TRBV5-1 to TRBJ2-7, with TRBD1 identical over 7 bases. Per germline, CDR1 SGHRS and CDR2 YFSETQ. The junction had 13 bases not matched to a gene; V was cut back by 4 bases and J by 3 bases. This CDR3 is built from 16 residues. The CDR3 DNA reads TGCGCCAGCAGCGAAACGACCCCCGGGACAGACTACGAGCAGTACTTC. Its protein is CASSETTPGTDYEQYF.

This chain links TRBV7-8 with TRBJ2-3, with 9 bases aligning to TRBD2. The germline V gene encodes CDR1 SGHVS and CDR2 FQNEAQ. The ends lost 1 base at V and 1 base at J; junction bases unmatched: 0. The CDR3 extends over 15 amino acids. The CDR3 reads CASSLVAGGTDTQYF. For the CDR3, the DNA is TGTGCCAGCAGCTTAGTAGCGGGAGGCACAGATACGCAGTATTTT.

This clone was counted between two and nine times. The rearrangement links TRBV5-1 to TRBJ2-7, with 11 bases that match TRBD2. Trimming removed 1 base from V and 3 bases from J; junction bases left unmatched: 6. Germline V gene lookup returns CDR1 SGHRS and CDR2 YFSETQ. This CDR3 region has 16 residues. DNA of the CDR3: TGCGCCAGCAGCTTGATCGGACTAGCGGGCAGCTACGAGCAGTACTTC. It is translated as CASSLIGLAGSYEQYF.

This clone occurred a few times. The chain is built from TRBV4-2 and TRBJ2-3; no firm D call. The V gene lost 0 bases and the J gene lost 4 bases, with 11 bases spanning the gap. CDR3 length equals 15 residues. Germline V gene lookup returns CDR1 LGHNA and CDR2 YNFKEQ. In DNA form, the CDR3 reads TGTGCCAGCAGCCAAGATCACCGGGCGTCAGATACGCAGTATTTT. Translated: CASSQDHRASDTQYF.